Listed below are T cell receptor beta chains from one sample, sequenced in a study of T cell repertoires in cytomegalovirus infection. TCRdb ran MiXCR on the reads and lists one entry per CDR3 protein. Of 55,000 to 85,000 distinct CDR3 sequences detected, 4% appear once; the ten largest clones hold about 22%. Sequencing used PBMCs. These TCRs come from a human donor in good health (CMV status not recorded). Some clones in this sample may be carry-over from other donors' samples. CDR3s include the opening cysteine and the closing phenylalanine or tryptophan. Fields, in order: J gene, clone size, D gene, V gene, CDR3 protein, CDR3 DNA. The D gene is left open where the match is weak. Clone size is not always given. Where it is, it says once, few, many or a class for expanded clones.

j_call: TRBJ2-5; clone_size: many; d_call: NA; v_call: TRBV7-2; cdr3_aa: CASSLARFSNGGQETQYF; cdr3_nt: TGTGCCAGCAGCTTAGCGAGATTCTCTAACGGGGGCCAGGAGACCCAGTACTTC
j_call: TRBJ1-2; clone_size: NA; d_call: NA; v_call: TRBV19; cdr3_aa: CASGGLFTF; cdr3_nt: TGTGCCAGTGGGGGACTCTTCACCTTC
j_call: TRBJ2-1; clone_size: many; d_call: TRBD1; v_call: TRBV7-2; cdr3_aa: CASSSAGTGAYNEQFF; cdr3_nt: TGTGCCAGCAGCTCCGCCGGGACAGGGGCCTACAATGAGCAGTTCTTC
j_call: TRBJ1-5; clone_size: many; d_call: TRBD1; v_call: TRBV7-2; cdr3_aa: CASSLFGTGSNQPQHF; cdr3_nt: TGTGCCAGCAGCTTATTTGGGACAGGGTCAAATCAGCCCCAGCATTTT
j_call: TRBJ1-2; clone_size: many; d_call: NA; v_call: TRBV12-3/TRBV12-4; cdr3_aa: CASSNARDARMSF; cdr3_nt: TGTGCCAGCAGTAACGCCCGGGACGCACGGATGAGCTTC
j_call: TRBJ2-7; clone_size: many; d_call: NA; v_call: TRBV4-2; cdr3_aa: CASSLERFYEQYF; cdr3_nt: TGTGCCAGCAGCCTGGAGCGGTTCTACGAGCAGTACTTC
j_call: TRBJ2-4; clone_size: many; d_call: NA; v_call: TRBV5-4; cdr3_aa: CASSLAGSVNIQYF; cdr3_nt: TGTGCCAGCAGCTTGGCCGGGAGTGTGAACATTCAGTACTTC
j_call: TRBJ2-7; clone_size: many; d_call: NA; v_call: TRBV28; cdr3_aa: CASSLGVSGTYEQYF; cdr3_nt: TGTGCCAGCAGTTTAGGTGTTAGCGGTACCTACGAGCAGTACTTC
j_call: TRBJ1-2; clone_size: many; d_call: NA; v_call: TRBV7-2; cdr3_aa: CASSFDGGGDGYTF; cdr3_nt: TGTGCCAGCAGCTTCGACGGGGGAGGCGATGGCTACACCTTC
j_call: TRBJ1-2; clone_size: many; d_call: NA; v_call: TRBV7-2; cdr3_aa: CASSSTGTGYTF; cdr3_nt: TGTGCCAGCAGTTCCACAGGGACTGGCTACACCTTC
j_call: TRBJ1-3; clone_size: many; d_call: NA; v_call: TRBV7-2; cdr3_aa: CASSSMGFGNTIYF; cdr3_nt: TGTGCCAGCAGCTCGATGGGATTCGGAAACACCATATATTTT
j_call: TRBJ2-7; clone_size: many; d_call: NA; v_call: TRBV7-2; cdr3_aa: CASSPTPYEQYF; cdr3_nt: TGTGCCAGCAGCCCAACCCCCTACGAGCAGTACTTC
j_call: TRBJ1-1; clone_size: many; d_call: NA; v_call: TRBV7-2; cdr3_aa: CASSLGVRYTEAFF; cdr3_nt: TGTGCCAGCAGCTTAGGGGTGAGGTACACTGAAGCTTTCTTT
j_call: TRBJ2-1; clone_size: many; d_call: TRBD2; v_call: TRBV11-1; cdr3_aa: CASSLELARREQFF; cdr3_nt: TGTGCCAGCAGCTTAGAACTAGCGCGTCGTGAGCAGTTCTTC
j_call: TRBJ1-3; clone_size: many; d_call: NA; v_call: TRBV10-3; cdr3_aa: CATVGNTIYF; cdr3_nt: TGTGCCACTGTTGGAAACACCATATATTTT
j_call: TRBJ2-1; clone_size: many; d_call: NA; v_call: TRBV3-1; cdr3_aa: CASSPTLNSPYNEQFF; cdr3_nt: TGTGCCAGCAGCCCGACGTTGAACTCCCCGTACAATGAGCAGTTCTTC
j_call: TRBJ1-5; clone_size: many; d_call: NA; v_call: TRBV12-3/TRBV12-4; cdr3_aa: CASTWGGQPQHF; cdr3_nt: TGTGCCAGCACCTGGGGGGGCCAGCCCCAGCATTTT
j_call: TRBJ2-1; clone_size: many; d_call: NA; v_call: TRBV4-1; cdr3_aa: CASTSTGLLNEQFF; cdr3_nt: TGCGCCAGCACCTCAACGGGACTCCTCAATGAGCAGTTCTTC
j_call: TRBJ2-3; clone_size: many; d_call: NA; v_call: TRBV4-3; cdr3_aa: CASSQDRTPRDTQYF; cdr3_nt: TGCGCCAGCAGCCAAGATAGAACCCCACGGGATACGCAGTATTTT
j_call: TRBJ2-3; clone_size: many; d_call: TRBD1; v_call: TRBV7-2; cdr3_aa: CASSLTHETGGTDTQYF; cdr3_nt: TGTGCCAGCAGCTTAACCCATGAGACAGGGGGCACGGATACGCAGTATTTT
j_call: TRBJ2-1; clone_size: many; d_call: NA; v_call: TRBV3-1; cdr3_aa: CASSQGYSEQFF; cdr3_nt: TGTGCCAGCAGCCAAGGATATTCAGAGCAGTTCTTC
j_call: TRBJ1-5; clone_size: many; d_call: TRBD1; v_call: TRBV7-8; cdr3_aa: CASSLDGRGPQPQHF; cdr3_nt: TGTGCCAGCAGCTTAGATGGCAGGGGGCCTCAGCCCCAGCATTTT
j_call: TRBJ2-3; clone_size: many; d_call: TRBD2; v_call: TRBV7-2; cdr3_aa: CASSWSSGRVDTQYF; cdr3_nt: TGTGCCAGCAGCTGGTCTAGCGGGAGGGTAGATACGCAGTATTTT
j_call: TRBJ2-1; clone_size: many; d_call: TRBD1; v_call: TRBV11-1; cdr3_aa: CASSLGDRDYNEQFF; cdr3_nt: TGTGCCAGCAGCTTGGGGGACAGGGATTACAATGAGCAGTTCTTC
j_call: TRBJ2-7; clone_size: many; d_call: NA; v_call: TRBV2; cdr3_aa: CASSGSKRPYEQYF; cdr3_nt: TGTGCCAGCAGTGGATCCAAGCGCCCCTACGAGCAGTACTTC
j_call: TRBJ1-1; clone_size: many; d_call: NA; v_call: TRBV6-6; cdr3_aa: CASREQPWNTEAFF; cdr3_nt: TGTGCCAGCAGAGAGCAACCGTGGAACACTGAAGCTTTCTTT
j_call: TRBJ2-7; clone_size: many; d_call: NA; v_call: TRBV12-3/TRBV12-4; cdr3_aa: CASSLGGGTYEQYF; cdr3_nt: TGTGCCAGCAGTTTGGGTGGCGGGACCTACGAGCAGTACTTC
j_call: TRBJ2-5; clone_size: many; d_call: NA; v_call: TRBV7-2; cdr3_aa: CASSLFTSRDQETQYF; cdr3_nt: TGTGCCAGCAGCTTATTTACTAGCAGGGACCAAGAGACCCAGTACTTC
j_call: TRBJ1-1; clone_size: few; d_call: TRBD1; v_call: TRBV28; cdr3_aa: CASSAGQGLNTEAFF; cdr3_nt: TGTGCCAGCAGTGCCGGACAGGGGTTGAACACTGAAGCTTTCTTT
j_call: TRBJ2-2; clone_size: many; d_call: TRBD2; v_call: TRBV7-2; cdr3_aa: CASSLLDRASGLAGEGGTGELFF; cdr3_nt: TGTGCCAGCAGCTTATTAGACAGGGCCTCCGGACTAGCGGGAGAAGGAGGCACCGGGGAGCTGTTTTTT
j_call: TRBJ1-2; clone_size: many; d_call: NA; v_call: TRBV7-2; cdr3_aa: CASSLVGTPTNYGYTF; cdr3_nt: TGTGCCAGCAGCTTAGTTGGGACACCTACTAACTATGGCTACACCTTC
j_call: TRBJ2-6; clone_size: many; d_call: NA; v_call: TRBV19; cdr3_aa: CASSRLSGANVLTF; cdr3_nt: TGTGCCAGTAGTCGCCTCTCTGGGGCCAACGTCCTGACTTTC
j_call: TRBJ2-7; clone_size: many; d_call: NA; v_call: TRBV12-3/TRBV12-4; cdr3_aa: CASSSRGLEVSEQYF; cdr3_nt: TGTGCCAGCAGTTCCCGGGGCCTAGAGGTCTCCGAGCAGTACTTC
j_call: TRBJ2-2; clone_size: many; d_call: TRBD2; v_call: TRBV7-2; cdr3_aa: CASSLVSSGVPGELFF; cdr3_nt: TGTGCCAGCAGCTTAGTGTCTAGCGGGGTCCCCGGGGAGCTGTTTTTT
j_call: TRBJ1-1; clone_size: many; d_call: NA; v_call: TRBV7-2; cdr3_aa: CASSRDGWQNTEAFF; cdr3_nt: TGTGCCAGCAGCCGGGACGGGTGGCAGAATACTGAAGCTTTCTTT
j_call: TRBJ1-1; clone_size: many; d_call: TRBD1; v_call: TRBV7-4; cdr3_aa: CASSPELGQDWAFF; cdr3_nt: TGTGCCAGCAGCCCGGAACTCGGACAGGACTGGGCTTTCTTT
j_call: TRBJ2-1; clone_size: many; d_call: TRBD2; v_call: TRBV7-8; cdr3_aa: CASSIGLAPKSSYNEQFF; cdr3_nt: TGTGCCAGCAGCATAGGACTAGCGCCTAAAAGCTCCTACAATGAGCAGTTCTTC
j_call: TRBJ2-3; clone_size: many; d_call: NA; v_call: TRBV7-8; cdr3_aa: CASSRTSGSLNTQYF; cdr3_nt: TGTGCCAGCAGCCGGACTTCCGGATCCCTAAATACGCAGTATTTT
j_call: TRBJ2-1; clone_size: many; d_call: NA; v_call: TRBV28; cdr3_aa: CASSTFPGGPTHNEQFF; cdr3_nt: TGTGCCAGCAGTACGTTCCCCGGGGGCCCAACCCACAATGAGCAGTTCTTC